What follows is one TCR beta chain and its context. Its antigen is unknown. V lost 3 bases to trimming and J lost 1 base, with 12 bases between them. This CDR3 spans 15 amino acids. Germline lookup yields CDR1 MDHEN and CDR2 SYDVKM. This entry comes from a study of cytomegalovirus exposure and HLA in healthy donors. Overall study context: In an early release, HLA-typed donors contributed approximately 80 million unique TCR sequences. Study-level findings and limits: Within a later analysis, the majority of CMV-associated TCR beta chains appeared HLA-restricted.

Primers: 60 Vbeta forward and 13 Jbeta reverse. Profiled with immunoSEQ multiplex PCR; TCRdb holds only in-frame clones, not every one. The table has 33,000 or so clones, more than 85% seen once; the top ten hold approximately 2.6%. The sample taken for sequencing was PBMCs. The chain carries TRBV28 and TRBJ1-2; the D is unclear. The sequence was obtained from a woman between 18 and 30 years old in good health and CMV-seronegative. The CDR3 sequence: CASSLGAALNYGYTF. The CDR3 coding sequence is TGTGCCAGCAGTTTGGGCGCAGCTCTTAACTATGGCTACACCTTC.